A single T cell receptor beta chain is shown here with its context. This clonotype was counted at least ten times. No antigen is known for it. Base qualities are not at hand, and no much larger clone is one base apart. This specimen belongs to a study of T-cell reconstitution after alpha-beta-depleted transplantation in children listed by TCRdb under 2016. Study-level background: Using TCR repertoire profiling, the study followed T-cell immune reconstitution in a quantitative way in children after TCRalphabeta/CD19-depleted allogeneic hematopoietic cell transplantation.

The library was made by PCR. TCRdb names Illumina HiSeq 2500 as the instrument used. TCR libraries were prepared with molecular barcoding, using unique molecular identifiers to normalize TCRbeta repertoire quantification. TCRdb itself trimmed the public reads at Q25 with fastp, ran MiXCR and retained productive beta chains. For every CDR3 protein sequence, its rows merge into one entry that carries the most common genes and DNA. For this sample the table gives hundreds of thousands of distinct CDR3 sequences, of which around 16% were detected only once. The ten largest account for about 1.1% of the sample. Reading from cysteine to phenylalanine, the CDR3 counts 14 amino acids. The read is trimmed to its CDR3 DNA, 42 bases read in frame from base 1. CDR1 DFQATT and CDR2 SNEGSKA are derived from the germline V gene (reference sequence). The trim is 0 bases for V and 5 bases for J, with a gap of 10 bases between the germline ends.

The sequenced sample was PBMCs from the stem cell graft donor, obtained from the stem cell graft. This sequence uses TRBV20-1 and TRBJ2-2; confidence is insufficient to name the D gene. The clonotype originates from a human donor who donated a stem cell graft to a child with acute myeloid leukemia. Here the CDR3 is given as CSARDYGLTGELFF. The DNA is as follows: TGCAGTGCTAGAGATTACGGTCTGACCGGGGAGCTGTTTTTT.